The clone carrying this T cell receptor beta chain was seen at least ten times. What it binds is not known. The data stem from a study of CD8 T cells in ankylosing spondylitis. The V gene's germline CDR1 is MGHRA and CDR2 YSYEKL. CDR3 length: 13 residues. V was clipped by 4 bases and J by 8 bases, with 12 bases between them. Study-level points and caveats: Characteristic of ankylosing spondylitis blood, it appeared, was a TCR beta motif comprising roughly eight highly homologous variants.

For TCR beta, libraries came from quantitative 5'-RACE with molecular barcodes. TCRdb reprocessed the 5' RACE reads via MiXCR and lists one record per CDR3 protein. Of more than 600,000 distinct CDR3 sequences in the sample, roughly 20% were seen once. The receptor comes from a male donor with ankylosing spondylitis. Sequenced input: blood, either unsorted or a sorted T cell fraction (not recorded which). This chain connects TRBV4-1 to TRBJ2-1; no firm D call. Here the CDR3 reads CASSPVVVDEQFF. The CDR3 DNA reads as TGCGCCAGCAGCCCAGTCGTAGTCGATGAGCAGTTCTTC.